The rows below give T cell receptor beta chains drawn from one sample of a study of OX40 agonist ivuxolimab in advanced cancers. Clones were sequenced by immunoSEQ multiplex PCR, and TCRdb holds only the in-frame ones, with some missing. The sample lists around 31,000 clones; around 90% were seen once. Material: CD4+ or CD8+ T cells sorted from blood, obtained in a trial of the OX40 agonist ivuxolimab. These receptors were obtained from an adult with an advanced solid tumor such as melanoma, head and neck, liver or kidney cancer. Each CDR3 is given without its conserved first and last residue.

>TRBV7-6
ATRNRDTENTEAF
>TRBV28
ASKPGQGASPLH
>TRBV5-6
ASSLWLAGPKEQY
>TRBV9
ASSVGDSNQPQH
>TRBV9
ASSVERAGPYEQY
>TRBV25-1
ASRQGHGYT
>TRBV27
ASSSQRGANEKLF
>TRBV9
ASSVEGAGGFGYT
>TRBV15
ATSRDHAPDTQY
>TRBV6-5
ASRPQDGDYEQY
>TRBV27
ASSLSPTGGSYGYT
>TRBV2
VAIPARVPYEQY
>TRBV11-2
ASSLVRGLNNEQF
>TRBV27
ASSLSGILYNEQF
>TRBV7-2
ASSLALRSGNTIY
>TRBV9
ASSVGQGEQY
>TRBV15
ATSKPGGEVYGYT
>TRBV6-5
ASSSGGEKLF
>TRBV28
ASSSIRPAGGYT
>TRBV7-8
ASSLARRDTLEQF
>TRBV4-1
ASSQVGGAYEQY
>TRBV7-6
ASSHSSRGNTIY
>TRBV7-9
ASSPPADLFGELF
>TRBV11-2
ASSSGTSGGASYNEQF
>TRBV7-3
ASSFAGNEQF
>TRBV28
ASSSGLAY
>TRBV28
ASSQVFSGSSYEQY
>TRBV9
ASSVEGDSGGAGNEQF
>TRBV4-3
ASSQDRALAGYNEQF
>TRBV4-2
ASSQGDRNGYGYT
>TRBV7-9
ASSPRVAGEYEQF
>TRBV6-1
ASSDGTSGYNEQF
>TRBV28
ASSLGTGNGYT
>TRBV28
ASSLAGAGELF
>TRBV19
ASKGILQGGSEQF
>TRBV19
ASSIDGGAGRY
>TRBV5-4
ASSPLAGGATDTQY
>TRBV7-9
ASSYSGTGTAYEQY